This TCR beta chain comes out of a study of T cell repertoires in cytomegalovirus infection. Background on the study: Based on public TCR beta signatures, there were indications of CMV infection and of a matching HLA type.

This clonotype was found a few times. Its matching antigen is unknown. TCRdb used MiXCR to reprocess the reads, holding one entry per CDR3 protein. Among about 920,000 distinct CDR3 sequences listed, around 32% were seen once. Per germline, CDR1 MGHRA and CDR2 YSYEKL. The CDR3 is 15 amino acids. V lost 0 bases, J lost 7 bases, and 15 bases lay in between. This sample comprised cultured CD8+ T cells from PBMCs, obtained from culture after CMV antigen stimulation. This clonotype originated in a human donor in good health (CMV status not recorded). Some clones in this sample may be carry-over from other donors' samples. The chain is built from TRBV4-1 and TRBJ1-1, with no clear D. The CDR3 DNA reads TGCGCCAGCAGCCAAGAAATGTTCTCACTCGGTGAAGCTTTCTTT. It translates to CASSQEMFSLGEAFF.